The source of this TCR beta chain is a study of blood T cell repertoires in COVID-19. Study overall: Samples taken during acute and convalescent COVID-19 were collected in the United States, Italy and Spain. T cells, B-cell-depleted T cells, or PBMCs supplied cDNA or gDNA.

Profiled with immunoSEQ multiplex PCR; TCRdb holds only in-frame clones, not every one. This table has more than 200,000 clones, 85% to 90% appearing once. The Seattle patients, enrolled during active infection, were followed longitudinally. CDR1 is MRHNA, CDR2 SNTAGT, per germline. Trimming removed 5 bases from V and 1 base from J; junction bases left unmatched: 2. This CDR3 is built from 14 residues. Sequenced input: peripheral blood. The chain joins TRBV6-4 to TRBJ2-3, with 8 bases fitting TRBD2. The receptor was derived from a man aged 50 to 60 with COVID-19, enrolled during active disease. This CDR3 is CASSRGGGTDTQYF. The CDR3 bases are TGTGCCAGCAGTCGGGGGGGAGGCACAGATACGCAGTATTTT.